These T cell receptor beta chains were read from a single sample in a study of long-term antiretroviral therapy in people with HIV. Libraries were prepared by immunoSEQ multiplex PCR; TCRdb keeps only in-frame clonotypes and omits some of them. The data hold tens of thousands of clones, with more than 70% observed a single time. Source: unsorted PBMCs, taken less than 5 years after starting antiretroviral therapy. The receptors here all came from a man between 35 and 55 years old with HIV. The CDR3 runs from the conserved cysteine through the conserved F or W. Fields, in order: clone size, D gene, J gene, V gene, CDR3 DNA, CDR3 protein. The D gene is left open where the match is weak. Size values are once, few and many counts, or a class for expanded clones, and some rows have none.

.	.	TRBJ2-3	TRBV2	TGTGCCAGCAGTCCCGAAGCTAGGACAGATACGCAGTATTTT	CASSPEARTDTQYF
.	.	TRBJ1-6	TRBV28	TGTGCCACCTTCGTCAGGGATAATTCACCCCTCCACTTT	CATFVRDNSPLHF
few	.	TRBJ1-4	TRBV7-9	TGTGCCAGCAGCTTTCTGCAGGGTGCTGAAAAACTGTTTTTT	CASSFLQGAEKLFF
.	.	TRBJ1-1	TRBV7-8	TGTGCCAGTCAGGGGAGAGGCACTGAAGCTTTCTTT	CASQGRGTEAFF
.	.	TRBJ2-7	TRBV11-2	TGTGCCAGCAGCTCCACTAGTTCTTACGAGCAGTACTTC	CASSSTSSYEQYF
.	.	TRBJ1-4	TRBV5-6	TGTGCCAGCAGCTTGGCGGGGCATGCGGCTAATGAAAAACTGTTTTTT	CASSLAGHAANEKLFF
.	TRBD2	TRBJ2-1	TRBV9	TGTGCCAGCAGCGTAGGGCTAGCGGCCGGCGATGAGCAGTTCTTC	CASSVGLAAGDEQFF
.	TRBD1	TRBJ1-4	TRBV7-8	TGTGCCAGCAGCACCAGGACAGGGGGCGCCTTAACTAATGAAAAACTGTTTTTT	CASSTRTGGALTNEKLFF
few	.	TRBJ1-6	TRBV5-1	TGCGCCAGCAGCTCACCAGGGGAAGGACCCCTCCACTTT	CASSSPGEGPLHF
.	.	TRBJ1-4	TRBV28	TGTGCCAGCAGTCCAGCGGGGCAGCCGTCTGGTAATGAAAAACTGTTTTTT	CASSPAGQPSGNEKLFF
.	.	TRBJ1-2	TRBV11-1	TGTGCCAGCAGCGATCCAGGGAGCTATGGCTACACCTTC	CASSDPGSYGYTF
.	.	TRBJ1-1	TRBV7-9	TGTGCCAGCAGCTTATCCGGACCTCTGAACACTGAAGCTTTCTTT	CASSLSGPLNTEAFF
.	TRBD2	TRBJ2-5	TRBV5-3	TGTGCCAGAAGCTTGTGCGGGAGGGGAGAGACCCAGTACTTC	CARSLCGRGETQYF
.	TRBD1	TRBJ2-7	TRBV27	TGTGCCGTCGGGACAGGGGTCCCCTACGAGCAGTACTTC	CAVGTGVPYEQYF
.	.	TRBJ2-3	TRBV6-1	TGTGCCAGCAGTGAAGCGTTAGTGTCCCGCGGCACAGATACGCAGTATTTT	CASSEALVSRGTDTQYF
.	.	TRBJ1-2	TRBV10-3	TGTGCCATCAAAGGACAGTCAGCCTTTGGGGGCTACACCTTC	CAIKGQSAFGGYTF
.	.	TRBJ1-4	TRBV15	TGTGCCACCAGCAGAGACAGAGTTAATGAAAAACTGTTTTTT	CATSRDRVNEKLFF
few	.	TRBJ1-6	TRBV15	TGTGCCACCAGCAGAGATCGGGGTGGGGATTCACCCCTCCACTTT	CATSRDRGGDSPLHF
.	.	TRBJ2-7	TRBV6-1	TGTGCCAGCAGCGAAGGAGATATCGACGAGCAGTACTTC	CASSEGDIDEQYF
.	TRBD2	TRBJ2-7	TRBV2	TGTGCCAGCAGCGGACTAGCGGGAGGCGAGCAGTACTTC	CASSGLAGGEQYF
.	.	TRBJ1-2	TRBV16	TGTGCCAGCAGCCAATCCCCAAGCGGCTACACCTTC	CASSQSPSGYTF
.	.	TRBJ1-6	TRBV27	TGTGCCAGCATGTCGGGCGGTTCACCCCTCCACTTT	CASMSGGSPLHF
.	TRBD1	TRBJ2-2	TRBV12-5	TGTGCTAGTGGTTTGGGACAGGGGAACACCGGGGAGCTGTTTTTT	CASGLGQGNTGELFF
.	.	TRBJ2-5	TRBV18	TGTGCCAGCTCCGAGACTAATCAAGAGACCCAGTACTTC	CASSETNQETQYF
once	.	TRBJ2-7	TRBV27	TGTGCCAGCAGTTCCCCCGGGGTATTTCCCTACGAGCAGTACTTC	CASSSPGVFPYEQYF
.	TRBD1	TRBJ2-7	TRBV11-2	TGTGCCAGCAGCTCCCCCCGGACAGGTACCTCCTACGAGCAGTACTTC	CASSSPRTGTSYEQYF
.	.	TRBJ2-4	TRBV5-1	TGCGCCAGCAGCTTCTCCCCAGGGTCGGGTAACATTCAGTACTTC	CASSFSPGSGNIQYF
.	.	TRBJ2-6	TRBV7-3	TGTGCCAGCAGCGCGGCGGCCAACGTCCTGACTTTC	CASSAAANVLTF
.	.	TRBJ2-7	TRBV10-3	TGTGCCAGCCGGGGGGCTCCCTACGAGCAGTACTTC	CASRGAPYEQYF
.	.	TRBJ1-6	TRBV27	TGTGCCAGCAGTCACGGACAGCGAAATTCACCCCTCCACTTT	CASSHGQRNSPLHF
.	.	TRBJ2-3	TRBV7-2	TGTGCCAGCAGCTTCCCCGCTACAGATACGCAGTATTTT	CASSFPATDTQYF
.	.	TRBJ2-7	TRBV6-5	TGTGCCAGCAGATCGCAGGGCTACGAGCAGTACTTC	CASRSQGYEQYF
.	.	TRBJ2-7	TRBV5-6	TGTGCCAGCAGCTTGGTGAGGACATCCTTCTCCTACGAGCAGTACTTC	CASSLVRTSFSYEQYF
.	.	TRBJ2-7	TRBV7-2	TGTGCCAGCACCAAGGGGGGGACACCACCCTATGAGCAGTACTTC	CASTKGGTPPYEQYF
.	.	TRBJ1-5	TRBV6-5	TGTGCCAGCAGATCCGGACAGTTCAATCAGCCCCAGCATTTT	CASRSGQFNQPQHF
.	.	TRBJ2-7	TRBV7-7	TGTGCTAGCAGCTTAAGTTTGGCAGACGAGCAGTACTTC	CASSLSLADEQYF
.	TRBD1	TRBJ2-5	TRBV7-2	TGTGCCAGCAGCCCCAGGGACAGGGTACACGAGACCCAGTACTTC	CASSPRDRVHETQYF
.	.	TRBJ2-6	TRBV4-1	TGCGCCAGCAGCCAAGGTAGAACTGGGGCCAACGTCCTGACTTTC	CASSQGRTGANVLTF
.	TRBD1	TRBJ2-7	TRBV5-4	TGTGCCAGCAGCTTGGGACAGGGAGTAGAGCAGTACTTC	CASSLGQGVEQYF
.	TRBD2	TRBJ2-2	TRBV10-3	TGTGCCCTAGGACTAGCGGGCACCACCGGGGAGCTGTTTTTT	CALGLAGTTGELFF
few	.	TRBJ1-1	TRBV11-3	TGTGCCAGCAGCACACAGTCGAACACTGAAGCTTTCTTT	CASSTQSNTEAFF
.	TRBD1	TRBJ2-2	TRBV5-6	TGTGCCAGCAGCTCGATCGGGACAGGGGGCTACGGGAACACCGGGGAGCTGTTTTTT	CASSSIGTGGYGNTGELFF
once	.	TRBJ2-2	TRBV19	TGTGCCAGTAGTATATCCGCTCCGACAGGAACGAACACCGGGGAGCTGTTTTTT	CASSISAPTGTNTGELFF
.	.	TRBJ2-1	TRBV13	TGTGCCAGCACCCTTAGCAATGAGCAGTTCTTC	CASTLSNEQFF
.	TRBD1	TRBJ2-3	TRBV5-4	TGTGCCAGCAGCTATGACAGGGTGGATACGCAGTATTTT	CASSYDRVDTQYF
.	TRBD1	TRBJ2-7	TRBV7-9	TGTGCCAGCAGCTGGACAGGGGGTGAGCAGTACTTC	CASSWTGGEQYF
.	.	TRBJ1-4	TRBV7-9	TGTGCCAGCAGCCTGGGCGGGACCCCTTCTGAAAAACTGTTTTTT	CASSLGGTPSEKLFF